The clone carrying this T cell receptor beta chain was seen many times. The antigen is unknown. The data stem from a study of T cells in Graves' hyperthyroidism and ophthalmopathy. About the study: It was at initial diagnosis, before any treatment, that peripheral blood was collected. Findings of the study overall: Most clonotypes that expanded in the thyroid above 0.001 also showed up in blood.

Hyperthyroidism had been newly diagnosed in patients aged 18 to 65, and its duration was under 2 months. Clinical symptoms, serum thyroxine, TRAb, thyroid ultrasound and orbital computed tomography established diagnosis. This CDR3 has 13 amino acids. In germline, CDR1 is LGHDT, CDR2 YNNKEL (reference sequence). V shed 4 bases and J shed 5 bases, with 11 bases lying between them. From RNA transcripts, TCR beta CDR3 regions were amplified. The HTBI primer set drove a first-round RT-PCR of the TCR CDR3. Each CDR3 protein is one row after TCRdb ran MiXCR on the multiplex PCR reads. The table lists 650,000 to 850,000 distinct CDR3 sequences, about 19% of them singletons.

The sequence was collected from a woman in her 50s with Graves' hyperthyroidism that later progressed to Graves' ophthalmopathy. What was sequenced was blood. The rearrangement joins TRBV3-1 to TRBJ2-5, with D unclear. In DNA form, the CDR3 reads TGTGCCAGCAGCCCATACATGGACGAGACCCAGTACTTC. This sequence encodes CASSPYMDETQYF.